A selection of T cell receptor beta chains follows, all from one sample in a study of molecular identifiers for immune sequencing clone quantification. TCRdb re-analysed the PCR reads in MiXCR, keeping a single row per CDR3 protein. The sample includes over 600,000 distinct CDR3 sequences, about 20% of them seen just once. Specimen: naive CD8+ T cells from blood, with Jurkat cell RNA spiked in. The receptors derive from a human donor in good health. Some libraries in this study had Jurkat cell RNA spiked in. Both conserved end residues are part of each CDR3. The order of the fields is D gene, J gene, V gene, clone size, CDR3 DNA, CDR3 protein. The D gene is left open where the match is weak. Clone size is shown for a subset of rows, as once, few, many or a class of expanded clone.

D gene: .
J gene: TRBJ2-2
V gene: TRBV5-4
clone size: many
CDR3 DNA: TGTGCCAGCAGCCCCCAGGGGCCCCTAACACCCGGGGAGCTGTTTTTT
CDR3 protein: CASSPQGPLTPGELFF

D gene: .
J gene: TRBJ1-1
V gene: TRBV28
clone size: many
CDR3 DNA: TGTGCCAGCAGCCCTCCCCGTGAGGCAGTGAACACTGAAGCTTTCTTT
CDR3 protein: CASSPPREAVNTEAFF

D gene: .
J gene: TRBJ2-1
V gene: TRBV7-3
clone size: many
CDR3 DNA: TGTGCCAGCAGCTTAACTGTGCCTTTTAATGAGCAGTTCTTC
CDR3 protein: CASSLTVPFNEQFF

D gene: .
J gene: TRBJ1-3
V gene: TRBV4-2
clone size: many
CDR3 DNA: TGTGCCAGCAGCCAAGATCGGAGGGTAGCAGGAAACACCATATATTTT
CDR3 protein: CASSQDRRVAGNTIYF

D gene: TRBD2
J gene: TRBJ2-3
V gene: TRBV3-1
clone size: .
CDR3 DNA: TGTGCCAGCAGCCAAACAAAGAAGCGGGGGGGCGTCACAGATACGCAGTATTTT
CDR3 protein: CASSQTKKRGGVTDTQYF

D gene: .
J gene: TRBJ2-2
V gene: TRBV5-1
clone size: many
CDR3 DNA: TGCGCCAGCAGCTTGGGTTTCGGGACCGGGGAGCTGTTTTTT
CDR3 protein: CASSLGFGTGELFF

D gene: .
J gene: TRBJ2-7
V gene: TRBV5-5
clone size: many
CDR3 DNA: TGTGCCAGCAGCTTGCCCCAGACAGTTTATCAGTCCGTGTACGAGCAGTACTTC
CDR3 protein: CASSLPQTVYQSVYEQYF

D gene: TRBD2
J gene: TRBJ2-3
V gene: TRBV2
clone size: .
CDR3 DNA: TGTGCCAGCACCACCGGGACTAGCGGGAATATAATCACAGATACGCAGTATTTT
CDR3 protein: CASTTGTSGNIITDTQYF

D gene: .
J gene: TRBJ2-1
V gene: TRBV29-1
clone size: .
CDR3 DNA: TGCAGCGTCACCCCAAGACTACAAGACAATGAGCAGTTCTTC
CDR3 protein: CSVTPRLQDNEQFF

D gene: .
J gene: TRBJ1-5
V gene: TRBV27
clone size: many
CDR3 DNA: TGTGCCAGCAGTTTGTCAGGGTCGGGCCAGCCCCAGCATTTT
CDR3 protein: CASSLSGSGQPQHF

D gene: .
J gene: TRBJ2-7
V gene: TRBV6-1
clone size: many
CDR3 DNA: TGTGCCAGCAGTGCTTACTTCGGCGAGCAGTACTTC
CDR3 protein: CASSAYFGEQYF

D gene: TRBD2
J gene: TRBJ2-1
V gene: TRBV5-4
clone size: .
CDR3 DNA: TGTGCCAGCAGCTTCAGCGGGGACCTTTACAATGAGCAGTTCTTC
CDR3 protein: CASSFSGDLYNEQFF

D gene: TRBD2
J gene: TRBJ2-3
V gene: TRBV6-2/TRBV6-3
clone size: many
CDR3 DNA: TGTGCCAGCAGTTATCCTCCGGGACTAGGTCTCACAGATACGCAGTATTTT
CDR3 protein: CASSYPPGLGLTDTQYF

D gene: .
J gene: TRBJ1-1
V gene: TRBV2
clone size: many
CDR3 DNA: TGTGCCAGCAGATGGTTTAGTGGGAGGAACACTGAAGCTTTCTTT
CDR3 protein: CASRWFSGRNTEAFF